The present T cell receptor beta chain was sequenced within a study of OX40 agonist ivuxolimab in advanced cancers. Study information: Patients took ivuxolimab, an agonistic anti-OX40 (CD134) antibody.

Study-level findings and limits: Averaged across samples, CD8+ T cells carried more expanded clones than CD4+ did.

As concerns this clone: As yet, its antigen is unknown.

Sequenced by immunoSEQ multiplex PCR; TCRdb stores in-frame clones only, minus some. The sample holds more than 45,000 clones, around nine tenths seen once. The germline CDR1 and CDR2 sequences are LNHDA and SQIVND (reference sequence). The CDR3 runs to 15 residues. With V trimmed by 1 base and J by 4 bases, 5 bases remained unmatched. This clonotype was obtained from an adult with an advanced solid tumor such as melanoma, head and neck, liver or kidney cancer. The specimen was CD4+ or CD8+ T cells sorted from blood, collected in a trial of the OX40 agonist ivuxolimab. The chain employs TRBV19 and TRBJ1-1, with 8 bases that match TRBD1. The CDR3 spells CASSIGYRGATEAFF. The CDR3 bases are TGTGCCAGTAGTATAGGGTACAGGGGGGCCACTGAAGCTTTCTTT.